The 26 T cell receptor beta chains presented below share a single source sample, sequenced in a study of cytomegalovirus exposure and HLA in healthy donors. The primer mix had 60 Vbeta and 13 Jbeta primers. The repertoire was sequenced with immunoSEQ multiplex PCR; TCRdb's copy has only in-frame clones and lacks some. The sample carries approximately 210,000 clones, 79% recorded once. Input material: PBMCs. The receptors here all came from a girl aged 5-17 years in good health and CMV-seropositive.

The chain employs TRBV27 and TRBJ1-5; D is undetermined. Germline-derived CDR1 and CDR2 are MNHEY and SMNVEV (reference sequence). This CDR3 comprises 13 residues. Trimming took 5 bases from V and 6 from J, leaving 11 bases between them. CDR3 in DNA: TGTGCCAGCAGTCCCGTGAACGGTCAGCCCCAGCATTTT. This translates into CASSPVNGQPQHF.

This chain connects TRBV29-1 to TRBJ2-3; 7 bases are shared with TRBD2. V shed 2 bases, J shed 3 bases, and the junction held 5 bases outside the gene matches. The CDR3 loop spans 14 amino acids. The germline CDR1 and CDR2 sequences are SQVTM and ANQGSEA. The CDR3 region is CSVESGVRTDTQYF. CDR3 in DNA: TGCAGCGTTGAAAGCGGGGTCAGGACAGATACGCAGTATTTT.

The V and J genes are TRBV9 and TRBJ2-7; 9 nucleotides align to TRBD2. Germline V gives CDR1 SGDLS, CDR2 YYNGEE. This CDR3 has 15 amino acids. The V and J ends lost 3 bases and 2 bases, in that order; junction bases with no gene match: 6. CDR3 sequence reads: CASSARAGGAYEQYF. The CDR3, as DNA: TGTGCCAGCAGCGCCCGGGCGGGGGGGGCCTACGAGCAGTACTTC.

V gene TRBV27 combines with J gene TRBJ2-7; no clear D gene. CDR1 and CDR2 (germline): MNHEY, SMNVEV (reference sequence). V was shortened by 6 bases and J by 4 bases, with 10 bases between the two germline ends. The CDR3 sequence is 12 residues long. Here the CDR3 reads CASRQTAYEQYF. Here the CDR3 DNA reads TGTGCCAGCAGACAAACAGCATACGAGCAGTACTTC.

CDR3 region: CASSPYRGMWPKDGGYTF. CDR3 bases: TGTGCCAGCAGCCCCTACCGGGGTATGTGGCCGAAGGATGGGGGCTACACCTTC. The rearrangement links TRBV11-3 to TRBJ1-2, with unresolved D. Trimming cost V 5 bases and J 8 bases, with 30 bases left between them. This CDR3 contains 18 residues. Germline assignment: CDR1 SGHNT and CDR2 YENEEA.

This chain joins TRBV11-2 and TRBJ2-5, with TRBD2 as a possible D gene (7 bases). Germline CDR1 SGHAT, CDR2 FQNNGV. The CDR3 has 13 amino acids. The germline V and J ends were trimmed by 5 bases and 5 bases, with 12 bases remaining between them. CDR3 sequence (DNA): TGTGCCAGCAGCCGCGGGGGCTGGGAGACCCAGTACTTC. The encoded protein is CASSRGGWETQYF. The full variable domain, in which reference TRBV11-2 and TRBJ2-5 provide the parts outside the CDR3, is EAGVAQSPRYKIIEKRQSVAFWCNPISGHATLYWYQQILGQGPKLLIQFQNNGVVDDSQLPKDRFSAERLKGVDSTLKIQPAKLEDSAVYLCASSRGGWETQYFGPGTRLLVL.

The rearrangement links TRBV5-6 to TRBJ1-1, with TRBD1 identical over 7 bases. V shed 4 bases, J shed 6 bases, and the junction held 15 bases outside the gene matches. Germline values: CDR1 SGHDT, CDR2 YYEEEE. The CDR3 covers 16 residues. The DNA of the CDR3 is TGTGCCAGCAGCCAACGGATAAGGCAGGGGGGCCCTGAAGCTTTCTTT. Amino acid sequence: CASSQRIRQGGPEAFF.

CDR3 in amino acids: CASRGHLNTEAFF. CDR3 bases: TGTGCCAGCAGGGGACACTTGAACACTGAAGCTTTCTTT. The chain is built from TRBV5-5 and TRBJ1-1, with a tentative D call TRBD1 (6 bases). The V gene lost 5 bases and the J gene lost 0 bases, with 8 bases spanning the gap. CDR1 is SGHKS and CDR2 is YYEKEE in the germline V gene (reference sequence). This CDR3 region has 13 residues. Combining the CDR3 with reference TRBV5-5 and TRBJ1-1 gives the whole variable domain DAGVTQSPTHLIKTRGQQVTLRCSPISGHKSVSWYQQVLGQGPQFIFQYYEKEERGRGNFPDRFSARQFPNYSSELNVNALLLGDSALYLCASRGHLNTEAFFGQGTRLTVV.

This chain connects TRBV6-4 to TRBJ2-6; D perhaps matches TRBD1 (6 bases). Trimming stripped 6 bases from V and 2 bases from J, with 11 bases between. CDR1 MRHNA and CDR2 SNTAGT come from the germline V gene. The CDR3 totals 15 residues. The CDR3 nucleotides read TGTGCCAGCAGAGAACAGGGAGCTGGGGCCAACGTCCTGACTTTC. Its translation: CASREQGAGANVLTF.

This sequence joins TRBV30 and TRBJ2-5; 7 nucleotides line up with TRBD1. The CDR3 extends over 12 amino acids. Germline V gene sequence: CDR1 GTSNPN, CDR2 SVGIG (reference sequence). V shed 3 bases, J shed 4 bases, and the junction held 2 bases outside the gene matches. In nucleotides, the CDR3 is TGTGCCTGGAGGACAGGGCCAGAGACCCAGTACTTC. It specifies CAWRTGPETQYF. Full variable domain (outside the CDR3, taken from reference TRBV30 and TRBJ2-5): SQTIHQWPATLVQPVGSPLSLECTVEGTSNPNLYWYRQAAGRGLQLLFYSVGIGQISSEVPQNLSASRPQDRQFILSSKKLLLSDSGFYLCAWRTGPETQYFGPGTRLLVL.

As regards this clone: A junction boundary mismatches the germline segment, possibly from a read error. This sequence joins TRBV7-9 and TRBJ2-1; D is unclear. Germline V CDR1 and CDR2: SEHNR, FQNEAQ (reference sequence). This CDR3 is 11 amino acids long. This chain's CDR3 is CSSSSDNEQFF. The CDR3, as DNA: TGTTCCAGCAGCTCAGACAATGAGCAGTTCTTC.

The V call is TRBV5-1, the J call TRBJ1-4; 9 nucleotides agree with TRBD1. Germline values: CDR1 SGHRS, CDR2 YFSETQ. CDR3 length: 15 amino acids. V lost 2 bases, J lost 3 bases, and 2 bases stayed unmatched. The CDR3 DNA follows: TGCGCCAGCAGCTTACAGGGGGCATCTAATGAAAAACTGTTTTTT. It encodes CASSLQGASNEKLFF.

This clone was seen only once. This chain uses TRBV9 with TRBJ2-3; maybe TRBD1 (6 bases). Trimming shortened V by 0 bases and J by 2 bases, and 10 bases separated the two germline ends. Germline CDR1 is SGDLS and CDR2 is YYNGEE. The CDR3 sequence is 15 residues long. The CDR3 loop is CASSVEQGLTDTQYF. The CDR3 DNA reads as TGTGCCAGCAGCGTAGAACAGGGTCTCACAGATACGCAGTATTTT.

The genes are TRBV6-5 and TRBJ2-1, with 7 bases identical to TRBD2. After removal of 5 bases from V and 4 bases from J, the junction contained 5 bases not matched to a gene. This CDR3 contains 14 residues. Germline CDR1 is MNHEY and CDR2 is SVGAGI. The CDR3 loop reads CASSPGGGYNEQFF. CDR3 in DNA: TGTGCCAGCAGTCCGGGGGGAGGGTACAATGAGCAGTTCTTC.

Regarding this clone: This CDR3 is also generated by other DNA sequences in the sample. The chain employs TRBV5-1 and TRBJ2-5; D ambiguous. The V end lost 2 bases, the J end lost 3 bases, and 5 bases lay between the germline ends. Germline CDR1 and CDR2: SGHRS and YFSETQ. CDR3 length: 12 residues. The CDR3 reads CASSFSEETQYF. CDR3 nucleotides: TGCGCCAGCAGCTTTTCGGAAGAGACCCAGTACTTC.

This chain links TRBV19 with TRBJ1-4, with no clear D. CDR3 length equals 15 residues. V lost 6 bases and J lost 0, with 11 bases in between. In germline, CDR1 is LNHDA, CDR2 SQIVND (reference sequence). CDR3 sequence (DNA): TGTGCCAGTAGGGTTGGGCAGACAACTAATGAAAAACTGTTTTTT. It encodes CASRVGQTTNEKLFF. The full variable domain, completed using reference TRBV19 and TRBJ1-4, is DGGITQSPKYLFRKEGQNVTLSCEQNLNHDAMYWYRQDPGQGLRLIYYSQIVNDFQKGDIAEGYSVSREKKESFPLTVTSAQKNPTAFYLCASRVGQTTNEKLFFGSGTQLSVL.

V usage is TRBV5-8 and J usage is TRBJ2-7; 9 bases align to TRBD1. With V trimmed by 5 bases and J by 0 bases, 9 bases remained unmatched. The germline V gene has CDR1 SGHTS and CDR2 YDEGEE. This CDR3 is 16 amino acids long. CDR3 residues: CASRPRDRASSYEQYF. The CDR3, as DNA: TGTGCCAGCAGACCCCGGGACAGGGCCTCCTCCTACGAGCAGTACTTC.

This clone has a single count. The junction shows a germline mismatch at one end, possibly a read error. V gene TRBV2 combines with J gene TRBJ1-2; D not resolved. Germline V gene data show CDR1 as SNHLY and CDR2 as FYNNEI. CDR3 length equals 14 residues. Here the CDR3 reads CASRTARDNDGYTF. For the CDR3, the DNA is TGTGCCAGCAGGACGGCCCGGGATAACGATGGCTACACCTTC.

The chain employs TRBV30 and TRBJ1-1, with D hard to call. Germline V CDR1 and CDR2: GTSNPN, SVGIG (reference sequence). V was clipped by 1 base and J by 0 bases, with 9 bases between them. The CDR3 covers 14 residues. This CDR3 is CAWSGAGMNTEAFF. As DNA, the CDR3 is TGTGCCTGGAGTGGCGCGGGGATGAACACTGAAGCTTTCTTT.

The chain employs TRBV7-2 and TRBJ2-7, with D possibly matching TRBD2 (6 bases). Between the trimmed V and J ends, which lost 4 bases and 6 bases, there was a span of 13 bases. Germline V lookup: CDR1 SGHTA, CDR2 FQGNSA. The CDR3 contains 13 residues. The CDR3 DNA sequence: TGTGCCAGCAGCTCTAACAGCGGGTTCGAGCAGTACTTC. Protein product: CASSSNSGFEQYF.

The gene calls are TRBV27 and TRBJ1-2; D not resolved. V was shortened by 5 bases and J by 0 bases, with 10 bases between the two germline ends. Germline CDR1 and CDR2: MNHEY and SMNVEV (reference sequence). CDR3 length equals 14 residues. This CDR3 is CASSTIETNYGYTF. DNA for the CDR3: TGTGCCAGCAGTACCATAGAAACTAACTATGGCTACACCTTC.

The CDR3 nucleotides read TGTGCCAGTAGTAGTACAGGGGCGCTAGCCCAAGAGACCCAGTACTTC. It encodes CASSSTGALAQETQYF. The V and J genes are TRBV19 and TRBJ2-5; the match to TRBD1 covers 7 bases. CDR1 and CDR2 (germline): LNHDA, SQIVND (reference sequence). The V gene end was trimmed by 4 bases and the J gene end by 1 base; junction bases not matched to a gene: 9. This CDR3 is built from 16 residues.

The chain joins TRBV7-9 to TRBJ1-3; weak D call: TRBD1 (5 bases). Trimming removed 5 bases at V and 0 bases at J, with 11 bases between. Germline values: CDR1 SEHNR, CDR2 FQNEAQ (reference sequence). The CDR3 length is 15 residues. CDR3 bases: TGTGCCAGCAGCCTAGACGGGGGCTCTGGAAACACCATATATTTT. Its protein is CASSLDGGSGNTIYF.

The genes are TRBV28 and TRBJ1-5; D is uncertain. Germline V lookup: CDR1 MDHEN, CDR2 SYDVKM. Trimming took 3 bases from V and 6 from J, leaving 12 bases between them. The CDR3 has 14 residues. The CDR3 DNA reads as TGTGCCAGCAGTTTTGGAGGTTGGGCTCAGCCCCAGCATTTT. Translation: CASSFGGWAQPQHF. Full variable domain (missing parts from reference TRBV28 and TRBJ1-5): DVKVTQSSRYLVKRTGEKVFLECVQDMDHENMFWYRQDPGLGLRLIYFSYDVKMKEKGDIPEGYSVSREKKERFSLILESASTNQTSMYLCASSFGGWAQPQHFGDGTRLSIL.

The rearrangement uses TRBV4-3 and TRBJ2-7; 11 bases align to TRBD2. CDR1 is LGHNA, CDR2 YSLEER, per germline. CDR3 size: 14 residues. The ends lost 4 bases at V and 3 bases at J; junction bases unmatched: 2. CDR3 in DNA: TGCGCCAGCAGCCCGGGACTAGCGGTCTACGAGCAGTACTTC. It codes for CASSPGLAVYEQYF.

The CDR3 here is CASSRPGGTDTQYF. CDR3 in DNA: TGTGCCAGCAGTCGCCCAGGGGGCACAGATACGCAGTATTTT. The chain employs TRBV27 and TRBJ2-3, with D possibly TRBD1 on 6 matching bases. Germline lookup yields CDR1 MNHEY and CDR2 SMNVEV (reference sequence). The CDR3 is 14 amino acids. V was trimmed by 5 bases and J by 1 base, leaving 10 bases between them.